This T cell receptor (beta chain) was captured by sequencing in a study of blood T cells in healthy people across ages. Germline V CDR1 and CDR2: WNHNN, SYGVQD (reference sequence). V was clipped by 2 bases and J by 3 bases, with 20 bases between them. The length of the CDR3 is 18 residues. Extracted total RNA amounted to at least 5 micrograms for each sample. A second roughly 7 to 12 cycle PCR used barcoded and J-beta primers. TCRdb passed the 5' RACE reads through MiXCR, listing each CDR3 protein once. The sample lists about 690,000 distinct CDR3 sequences; around two fifths were seen once. Source material: blood. The clonotype originates from a man older than 75 in good health. The rearrangement joins TRBV10-1 to TRBJ1-5; D possibly corresponds to TRBD1 (6 bases). The CDR3 sequence is CASSEEQGFRPINQPQHF. CDR3 DNA: TGCGCCAGCAGTGAGGAACAGGGCTTTCGACCCATCAATCAGCCCCAGCATTTT.